The TCR beta chain described here comes from a study of blood T cell repertoires in COVID-19. Overall study: Some COVID-19 samples were acute and others convalescent; all came from the United States, Italy and Spain. From T cells, B-cell-depleted T cells, or PBMCs came the material, which was cDNA or gDNA.

Trimming removed 0 bases at V and 6 bases at J, with 9 bases between. There are 15 residues in the CDR3. The germline V gene has CDR1 MNHEY and CDR2 SMNVEV (reference sequence). This clone was detected only once. Original processing notes: Counts of nucleated cells, estimated from reference gene primer amplification, were obtained. Generated by immunoSEQ multiplex PCR, the TCRdb table keeps only in-frame clones and is missing some. V and J calls and clone size come straight from that table; D and trimming were deduced from the DNA. The data show about 300,000 clones, about 82% seen once. V gene TRBV27 combines with J gene TRBJ1-6; D remains unclear. The sequencing sample was made of peripheral blood. The sequence came from a woman in her forties or fifties with acute or convalescent COVID-19. The CDR3 DNA reads TGTGCCAGCAGTTTATCCGGCCAGGTTAATTCACCCCTCCACTTT. Amino acids: CASSLSGQVNSPLHF.